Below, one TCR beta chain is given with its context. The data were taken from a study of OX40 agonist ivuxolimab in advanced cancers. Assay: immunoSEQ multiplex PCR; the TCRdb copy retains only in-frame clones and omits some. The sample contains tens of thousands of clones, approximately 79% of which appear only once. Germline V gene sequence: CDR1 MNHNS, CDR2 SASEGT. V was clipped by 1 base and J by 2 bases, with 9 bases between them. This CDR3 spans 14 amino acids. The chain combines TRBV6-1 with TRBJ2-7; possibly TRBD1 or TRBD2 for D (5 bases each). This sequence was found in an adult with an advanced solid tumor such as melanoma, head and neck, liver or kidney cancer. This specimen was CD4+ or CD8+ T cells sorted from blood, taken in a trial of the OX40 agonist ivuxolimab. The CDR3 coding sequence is TGTGCCAGCAGTGAAGGGGGACCCACCTACGAGCAGTACTTC. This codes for CASSEGGPTYEQYF.